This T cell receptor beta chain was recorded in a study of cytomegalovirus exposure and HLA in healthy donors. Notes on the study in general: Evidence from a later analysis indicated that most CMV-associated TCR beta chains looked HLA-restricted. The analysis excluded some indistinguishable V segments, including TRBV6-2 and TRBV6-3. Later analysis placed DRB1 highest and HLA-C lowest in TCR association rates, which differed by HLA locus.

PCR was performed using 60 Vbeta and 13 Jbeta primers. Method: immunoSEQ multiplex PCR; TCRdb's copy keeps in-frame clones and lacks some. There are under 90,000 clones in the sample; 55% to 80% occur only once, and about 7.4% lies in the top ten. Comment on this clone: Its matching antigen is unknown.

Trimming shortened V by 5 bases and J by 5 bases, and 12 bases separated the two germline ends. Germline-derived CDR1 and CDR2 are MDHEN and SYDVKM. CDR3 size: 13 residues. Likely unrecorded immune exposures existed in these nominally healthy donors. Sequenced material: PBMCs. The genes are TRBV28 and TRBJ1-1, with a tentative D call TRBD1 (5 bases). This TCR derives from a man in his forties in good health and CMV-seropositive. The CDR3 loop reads CASSRMGGTEAFF. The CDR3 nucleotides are TGTGCCAGCAGTCGGATGGGGGGAACTGAAGCTTTCTTT.